In its sample, the clone carrying this T cell receptor (beta chain) was seen many times. The antigen is unknown. The CDR3 contains 14 residues. The V and J ends lost 5 bases and 2 bases respectively, with 13 bases between them. Germline V gene sequence: CDR1 SGHVS, CDR2 FNYEAQ. The data derive from a study of early T cells in non-severe SARS-CoV-2 infection. The overall study: The sequenced material was bulk RNA from unsorted whole blood, and its chains were unpaired. The study's findings and limits: Private and CD4 specificities were missed by VDJdb matching, which favored anti-spike CD8 responses.

TCRdb ran MiXCR on the 5' RACE reads and lists one entry per CDR3 protein. The sample lists some 50,000 distinct CDR3 sequences, roughly 5.7% occurring once. This sequence originates from an adult who was a healthcare worker with PCR-confirmed SARS-CoV-2 infection or an uninfected control (not recorded which). The starting material was whole blood, obtained at baseline. V is TRBV7-6 and J is TRBJ2-7, with a tentative D call TRBD2 (5 bases). The CDR3 DNA reads as TGTGCCAGCAGCCCACCGGACGGGACCTACGAGCAGTACTTC. This codes for CASSPPDGTYEQYF. Full variable domain (missing parts from reference TRBV7-6 and TRBJ2-7): GAGVSQSPRYKVTKRGQDVALRCDPISGHVSLYWYRQALGQGPEFLTYFNYEAQQDKSGLPNDRFSAERPEGSISTLTIQRTEQRDSAMYRCASSPPDGTYEQYFGPGTRLTVT.